Listed below are T cell receptor beta chains from one sample, sequenced in a study of immune cell composition in non-small cell lung cancer. Clones were read by immunoSEQ multiplex PCR, and TCRdb kept only the in-frame ones, dropping some. The sample shows thousands of clones, approximately 61% of them seen only once. Sequencing was carried out using non-adjacent lung tissue. The receptors originated from a human donor with non-small cell lung cancer. The conserved cysteine and the conserved F or W are not part of the CDR3 here. Fields, in order: V gene, J gene, D gene, CDR3 protein. The D gene is left open where the match is weak.

TRBV27	TRBJ1-2	TRBD1	ASSLNRGVVYGYT
TRBV5-1	TRBJ2-3	.	ASSPLAVSSTDTQY
TRBV30	TRBJ1-2	TRBD1	AWSVQGGYGYT
TRBV7-9	TRBJ2-6	TRBD1	ASTGQGGPGANVLT
TRBV2	TRBJ1-6	.	ASRPDRISPLH
TRBV6-5	TRBJ2-3	TRBD2	ATARGGPDTQY
TRBV5-1	TRBJ1-1	.	ASSFLGTRVSATEAF
TRBV6-1	TRBJ2-2	.	ASSEFSTGELF
TRBV5-1	TRBJ2-1	TRBD2	ASSPGTSYNEQF
TRBV2	TRBJ2-5	.	ASREALETQY
TRBV7-2	TRBJ2-7	.	ASSLLGRAVDEQY
TRBV7-8	TRBJ2-7	.	ASSLGQFSYEQY
TRBV11-1	TRBJ2-2	TRBD2	ASRGLAGVHTGELF
TRBV28	TRBJ2-5	.	ASSPPGGYLGTQY
TRBV27	TRBJ2-1	TRBD2	ASSLLRGASYNEQF
TRBV11-1	TRBJ2-7	TRBD1	ASSFRDSSYEQY
TRBV27	TRBJ2-3	TRBD2	ASSILAGSTDTQY
TRBV18	TRBJ2-4	TRBD1	ASSEEDRVNIQY
TRBV7-6	TRBJ1-1	TRBD1	ASSLSGGRDEAF
TRBV28	TRBJ1-5	TRBD1	ASRGATGEGQPQH
TRBV5-1	TRBJ2-1	.	ASSLVRVAYNEQF
TRBV30	TRBJ1-1	.	AYDLGTEAF
TRBV14	TRBJ1-2	.	ASSRNRTPYGYT
TRBV7-9	TRBJ2-1	TRBD2	ASSSLGGGAANEQF
TRBV5-1	TRBJ2-2	TRBD1	ASSTGQVTGELF
TRBV28	TRBJ1-4	TRBD1	ASSPVGQGTNEKLF
TRBV18	TRBJ2-6	.	ASSPPGRSGANVLT
TRBV11-3	TRBJ2-1	.	ASSQFNEQF
TRBV6-6	TRBJ2-2	TRBD2	ASSFTGEGTGELF
TRBV7-6	TRBJ1-4	.	ASSPLSMGAEKLF
TRBV21-1	TRBJ1-3	.	ASSKETWWAGGNTIY
TRBV28	TRBJ2-7	.	ASSFRGAEQY
TRBV9	TRBJ2-7	TRBD1	ASSVGDSSYEQY
TRBV7-9	TRBJ1-1	.	ASQKGGSNTEAF
TRBV7-2	TRBJ2-1	.	ASNRGGTGLSEQF
TRBV5-1	TRBJ2-3	TRBD2	ASSPLTSGGADTQY
TRBV6-6	TRBJ2-7	TRBD2	ASSDSGSNYEQY
TRBV7-9	TRBJ2-5	TRBD2	ASSLTSGIKETQY
TRBV7-9	TRBJ2-7	.	ASSLGGGGRSYEQY
TRBV5-1	TRBJ1-2	.	ASSLEQGFYGYT
TRBV7-9	TRBJ1-1	TRBD1	ASSLEGARTEAF
TRBV6-5	TRBJ2-7	.	ASSKGHSHEQY
TRBV27	TRBJ1-6	.	ASSPRQERSYNSPLH
TRBV5-3	TRBJ2-7	TRBD1	ASSTSGTGYEQY
TRBV5-4	TRBJ2-3	.	ASSQRSVSTDTQY
TRBV6-5	TRBJ1-2	.	ASSYTLGHNGYT
TRBV7-9	TRBJ2-5	.	ASSLPQAGQETQY
TRBV15	TRBJ2-7	.	ATSRPQGSYEQY
TRBV27	TRBJ2-1	TRBD2	ASSLEVLAGGGNEQF
TRBV9	TRBJ1-3	TRBD1	ASSEYPPGQVTGNTIY
TRBV19	TRBJ1-2	.	ATTGLHYGYT
TRBV9	TRBJ2-7	.	ASSEAGSSYEQY
TRBV4-2	TRBJ1-1	TRBD1	ASSETGGTEAF
TRBV7-9	TRBJ2-1	.	ASSLGDPRGNEQF